This T cell receptor (beta chain) was retrieved from a study of identical twins. The CDR3 runs 14 residues. Unmatched junction bases numbered 12, after V lost 8 bases and J lost 5 bases. In germline, CDR1 is MNHEY, CDR2 SVGEGT. Healthy Caucasians, and only they, were the donors. Overall study findings and caveats: Researchers caution that invariant MAIT and iNKT cells could partly confound zero-insertion analyses. The abundant beta clonotypes from cord blood had fewer insertions, and memory repertoires had none of this.

In regard to this clonotype: The antigen remains unidentified.

In TCRdb, the 5' RACE reads were re-called with MiXCR into one record per CDR3 protein. The sample carries under 250,000 distinct CDR3 sequences, roughly an eighth recorded once. This same sample was also taken into another study, of yellow fever vaccine responses in identical twins. That source notes: Twins reportedly appeared to share part of their vaccine T cell response while keeping part individual.

The TCR sequence derives from a woman between 18 and 29 years old in good health. V usage is TRBV6-2 or TRBV6-3 and J usage is TRBJ2-7, with TRBD2 matching 7 bases. Material: memory (CD45RO+) T cells sorted from blood. CDR3 loop: CASATGLDVDEQYF. The CDR3 region has the DNA TGTGCCAGCGCAACAGGACTAGATGTAGACGAGCAGTACTTC.